The 5 T cell receptor beta chains reported below all come from one sample, sequenced in a study of shared clonotypes between healthy human individuals. Assay used: immunoSEQ multiplex PCR; TCRdb lists only in-frame clones, some missing. The sample comprises some 2 million clones, approximately 95% of which are singletons, and 0.1% to 0.15% rests with the top ten. Sequencing used naive CD4+ T cells sorted from blood. Subset here: CD45RA+ positively selected. Source of these receptors: a man aged 18 to 35 in good health.

V usage is TRBV30 and J usage is TRBJ2-5; D is undetermined. Trimming took off 2 bases at V and 5 bases at J, with 18 bases between the two ends. The CDR3 extends over 15 amino acids. CDR1 is GTSNPN, CDR2 SVGIG, per germline (reference sequence). The CDR3 loop reads CAWSRLSVGGETQYF. Written as DNA, the CDR3 is TGTGCCTGGAGTCGTCTCAGTGTAGGTGGGGAGACCCAGTACTTC.

J is TRBJ2-3 and V is TRBV11-2; D might be TRBD1 (5 bases). Germline assignment: CDR1 SGHAT and CDR2 FQNNGV. Deletions cut 0 bases from V and 4 bases from J, with 5 bases between. The CDR3 has 13 amino acids. Here the CDR3 DNA reads TGTGCCAGCAGCTTAGAGGGGCCAGATACGCAGTATTTT. As protein: CASSLEGPDTQYF.

The V call is TRBV6-1, the J call TRBJ1-3, with D perhaps TRBD1 (6 bases). Deletions cut 5 bases from V and 2 bases from J, with 7 bases between. Germline V gene sequence: CDR1 MNHNS, CDR2 SASEGT. The CDR3 extends over 13 amino acids. The CDR3 coding sequence is TGTGCCAGCAGTCAGGGGCCTGGAAACACCATATATTTT. As protein: CASSQGPGNTIYF.

This chain uses TRBV6-5 with TRBJ2-7; D uncertain. Trimming shortened V by 2 bases and J by 8 bases, and 7 bases separated the two germline ends. Germline loops: CDR1 MNHEY, CDR2 SVGAGI. The CDR3 length is 11 residues. The CDR3 DNA reads TGTGCCAGCAGTTACAGGGCCCAGCAGTACTTC. Translating it yields CASSYRAQQYF.

The chain links TRBV2 to TRBJ2-1; 7 nucleotides agree with TRBD2. Germline CDR1 is SNHLY and CDR2 is FYNNEI. This CDR3 has 15 residues. Trimming took 4 bases from V and 8 from J; bases not matched to a gene: 11. CDR3 in DNA: TGTGCCAGCAGTGGGGTGGGAGGGGTACTAGATGAGCAGTTCTTC. Translation gives CASSGVGGVLDEQFF. Looking up the rest from reference TRBV2 and TRBJ2-1 gives the full variable domain: EPEVTQTPSHQVTQMGQEVILRCVPISNHLYFYWYRQILGQKVEFLVSFYNNEISEKSEIFDDQFSVERPDGSNFTLKIRSTKLEDSAMYFCASSGVGGVLDEQFFGPGTRLTVL.